These 14 T cell receptor beta chains were sequenced from one sample in a study of cytomegalovirus exposure and HLA in healthy donors. Primers included in the PCR were 60 Vbeta and 13 Jbeta primers. This table comes from immunoSEQ multiplex PCR, and its TCRdb copy is limited to in-frame clones, with some not included. The sample lists fewer than 75,000 clones, 65% to 85% occurring once. Sequencing used PBMCs. These receptors were collected from a man in his 70s in good health and CMV-seronegative.

The rearrangement uses TRBV2 and TRBJ1-5; TRBD1 aligns across 9 bases. In germline, CDR1 is SNHLY, CDR2 FYNNEI. The CDR3 length is 18 residues. J gave up 1 base and V 4 bases, and 11 bases lay outside the gene matches. This CDR3 is CASSAPRDRDLSNQPQHF. CDR3 DNA: TGTGCCAGCAGTGCTCCAAGGGACAGGGATCTGAGCAATCAGCCCCAGCATTTT.

Remarks on this clone: Relative to the germline gene, one junction end is altered; a read error may explain this. The J gene is TRBJ2-2, the V gene TRBV7-2; D might be TRBD2 (5 bases). CDR1 is SGHTA and CDR2 is FQGNSA in the germline V gene. This CDR3 contains 14 residues. CDR3 DNA: TGTGCCAGCAGCTTAGCTAATTCCGCCGGGAAGCTGTTTTTT. It is translated as CASSLANSAGKLFF.

This clone was detected ten times or more. The V call is TRBV10-3, the J call TRBJ2-1, with D perhaps TRBD1 (5 bases). V gave up 2 bases and J gave up 8 bases, with 7 bases separating them. This CDR3 is built from 12 residues. Per the germline V gene, CDR1 is ENHRY and CDR2 is SYGVKD. This CDR3 is CAISEGAHEQFF. The CDR3 DNA is TGTGCCATCAGTGAGGGGGCCCATGAGCAGTTCTTC.

This clone has more than one count but fewer than ten. The V and J genes are TRBV5-1 and TRBJ1-1; TRBD1 is a possible D gene (6 bases). The CDR3 extends over 17 amino acids. CDR1 is SGHRS, CDR2 YFSETQ, per germline. The V end was cut by 4 bases, the J end by 0 bases, with 19 bases between. The CDR3 DNA follows: TGCGCCAGCAGCCCACTTGCAGGGGCACCAATGAACACTGAAGCTTTCTTT. This codes for CASSPLAGAPMNTEAFF.

The V call is TRBV19, the J call TRBJ2-3; 9 nucleotides align to TRBD1. Looked up from germline, CDR1 is LNHDA and CDR2 is SQIVND (reference sequence). V shed 6 bases, J shed 8 bases, and the junction held 12 bases outside the gene matches. The CDR3 totals 15 residues. The CDR3 sequence: CASSATGGVTGTQYF. CDR3 sequence (DNA): TGTGCCAGTAGCGCGACAGGGGGTGTAACTGGTACGCAGTATTTT.

The V call is TRBV6-5, the J call TRBJ1-2; 9 bases are shared with TRBD1. This CDR3 has 16 residues. V trimming: 4 bases; J trimming: 4 bases; junction bases outside the gene matches: 10. Germline V gives CDR1 MNHEY, CDR2 SVGAGI. For the CDR3, the DNA is TGTGCCAGCAGTTTCAGGAGACAGGGGGGAACCTATGGCTACACCTTC. It codes for CASSFRRQGGTYGYTF.

In this sample, this clone turned up once. This chain uses TRBV5-5 with TRBJ2-5; a possible D gene is TRBD2 (6 bases). The CDR3 contains 17 residues. Germline CDR1 and CDR2: SGHKS and YYEKEE (reference sequence). V lost 0 bases, J lost 2 bases, and 17 bases lay in between. For the CDR3, the DNA is TGTGCCAGCAGCTTGGACCCCCTCGCCGGGAGACAAGAGACCCAGTACTTC. It is translated as CASSLDPLAGRQETQYF.

The chain has TRBV18 and TRBJ2-1, with TRBD2 as a possible D gene (6 bases). In germline, CDR1 is KGHSH, CDR2 LQKENI. This CDR3 region has 15 residues. Between the trimmed V and J ends, which lost 2 bases and 9 bases, there was a span of 17 bases. The chain's CDR3 is CASSPGGIGNPEQFF. CDR3 bases: TGTGCCAGCTCACCAGGAGGGATAGGGAACCCTGAGCAGTTCTTC.

The chain links TRBV5-1 to TRBJ2-7; D is possibly TRBD1 (5 bases). This CDR3 spans 14 amino acids. From germline, CDR1 is SGHRS and CDR2 YFSETQ. The V and J ends lost 3 bases and 4 bases respectively, with 14 bases between them. The CDR3 sequence: CASSSQTARYEQYF. Here the CDR3 DNA reads TGCGCCAGCAGCTCCCAGACAGCACGATACGAGCAGTACTTC.

CDR3 nucleotide sequence: TGTGCCAGCAGCTTCAGTCCTACGGGACTAGCGGGAGGTTCCTACGAGCAGTACTTC. As protein: CASSFSPTGLAGGSYEQYF. This chain links TRBV11-3 with TRBJ2-7, with TRBD2 matching over 15 bases. This CDR3 spans 19 amino acids. The ends lost 3 bases at V and 1 base at J; junction bases unmatched: 10. From germline, CDR1 is SGHNT and CDR2 YENEEA. The full variable domain, completed using reference TRBV11-3 and TRBJ2-7, is EAGVVQSPRYKIIEKKQPVAFWCNPISGHNTLYWYLQNLGQGPELLIRYENEEAVDDSQLPKDRFSAERLKGVDSTLKIQPAELGDSAVYLCASSFSPTGLAGGSYEQYFGPGTRLTVT.

The chain links TRBV7-2 to TRBJ2-1, with 13 bases aligning to TRBD2. The CDR3 loop spans 16 amino acids. Germline lookup yields CDR1 SGHTA and CDR2 FQGNSA. The junction had 8 bases not matched to a gene; V was cut back by 4 bases and J by 8 bases. Written as DNA, the CDR3 is TGTGCCAGCAGCTCTCGGACTAGCGGGAGAACCCATGAGCAGTTCTTC. Translation: CASSSRTSGRTHEQFF.

This clone came up once. This rearrangement joins TRBV19 to TRBJ1-1; 9 positions match TRBD1. The CDR3 length is 16 residues. Germline CDR1 is LNHDA and CDR2 is SQIVND (reference sequence). With 7 bases clipped from V and 0 bases from J, the junction kept 9 bases outside the gene matches. The CDR3 coding sequence is TGTGCCAGTACCATGGGACAGGGAAGAATGAACACTGAAGCTTTCTTT. It codes for CASTMGQGRMNTEAFF. Complete variable domain (other parts from reference TRBV19 and TRBJ1-1): DGGITQSPKYLFRKEGQNVTLSCEQNLNHDAMYWYRQDPGQGLRLIYYSQIVNDFQKGDIAEGYSVSREKKESFPLTVTSAQKNPTAFYLCASTMGQGRMNTEAFFGQGTRLTVV.

The chain employs TRBV6-1 and TRBJ1-5; no reliable D call. The CDR3 totals 13 residues. Germline V gene lookup returns CDR1 MNHNS and CDR2 SASEGT. V shed 4 bases and J shed 3 bases, with 7 bases lying between them. DNA for the CDR3: TGTGCCAGCAGTGCGGAGTTCAATCAGCCCCAGCATTTT. Translating gives CASSAEFNQPQHF.

The rearrangement uses TRBV7-9 and TRBJ2-5; TRBD1 matches 8 bases. The J call is doubtful: the DNA matches TRBJ2-7 better. CDR1 is SEHNR and CDR2 is FQNEAQ in the germline V gene (reference sequence). This CDR3 has 14 amino acids. The CDR3 DNA is TGTGCCAGCAGAGCCGGGACAGGAAAGTACGAGCAGTACTTC. Its translation is CASRAGTGKYEQYF.